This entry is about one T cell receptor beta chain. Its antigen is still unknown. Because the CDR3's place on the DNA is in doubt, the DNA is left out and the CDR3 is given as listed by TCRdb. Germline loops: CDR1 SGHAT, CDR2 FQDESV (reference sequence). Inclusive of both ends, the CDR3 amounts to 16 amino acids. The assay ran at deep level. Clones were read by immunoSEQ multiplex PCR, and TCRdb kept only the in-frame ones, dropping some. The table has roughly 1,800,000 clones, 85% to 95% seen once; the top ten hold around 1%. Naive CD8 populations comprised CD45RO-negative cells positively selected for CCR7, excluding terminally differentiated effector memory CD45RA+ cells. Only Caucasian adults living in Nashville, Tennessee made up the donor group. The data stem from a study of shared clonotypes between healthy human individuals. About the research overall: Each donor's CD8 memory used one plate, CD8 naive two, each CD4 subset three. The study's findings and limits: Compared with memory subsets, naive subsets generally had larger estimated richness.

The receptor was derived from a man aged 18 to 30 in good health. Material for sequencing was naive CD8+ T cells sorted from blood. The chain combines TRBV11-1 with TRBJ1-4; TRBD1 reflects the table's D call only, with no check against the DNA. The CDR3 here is CASSFGAGTTGEKLFF.